This is a list of T cell receptor beta chains from one sample in a study of human T cells and chemical hapten exposure. TCRdb re-derived calls from the RACE reads in MiXCR, one entry per CDR3 protein. Seen here are about 85,000 distinct CDR3 sequences, 8.5% observed once, and the top ten hold approximately 2.4%. The sequenced sample was whole blood, obtained in connection with sensitization to the hapten diphenylcyclopropenone (DPC). These receptors all come from a man aged 35-49 years with alopecia areata. Some clones in this sample may be carry-over from other donors' samples. Each CDR3 is given with its conserved first and last residue. The D gene is left open where the match is weak. Rows may omit the clone size; those that give it use once, few, many or a size class.

J: TRBJ1-1; size: many; V: TRBV7-8; D: .; DNA: TGTGCCAGCAGCTTATCTATGAACACTGAAGCTTTCTTT; CDR3: CASSLSMNTEAFF
J: TRBJ1-6; size: .; V: TRBV20-1; D: .; DNA: TGCAGTGCTGGTTTGACTAGCTCCTATAATTCACCCCTCCACTTT; CDR3: CSAGLTSSYNSPLHF
J: TRBJ1-2; size: few; V: TRBV28; D: TRBD1; DNA: TGTGCCAGCAGTCCCTCTCCGGGACAGGGGGCGCTGGTCTCCGGCTACACCTTC; CDR3: CASSPSPGQGALVSGYTF
J: TRBJ2-1; size: .; V: TRBV6-2/TRBV6-3; D: TRBD2; DNA: TGTGCCAGTGGGGCGGGAGGCTTCTACAATGAGCAGTTCTTC; CDR3: CASGAGGFYNEQFF